These 12 T cell receptor beta chains were sequenced from one sample in a study of tumor and adjacent non-tumor tissue in lung cancer. The template was RNA from unsorted bulk tissue. Three rounds of nested PCR, following a modified ARM-PCR protocol, produced the TCRbeta library. From the multiplex PCR reads, TCRdb called clonotypes with MiXCR, one entry per CDR3 protein. This table has about 110,000 distinct CDR3 sequences, 60% to 80% appearing once. Sequencing was done on a sample of lung tumor tissue. The receptors here all came from a woman aged 60-75 years with non-small cell lung cancer.

In regard to this clonotype: The conserved final phenylalanine or tryptophan is absent from the CDR3, which likely points to a read error. The genes are TRBV6-5 and TRBJ2-7; D might be TRBD1 or TRBD2, each matching 5 bases. The V gene's germline CDR1 is MNHEY and CDR2 SVGAGI. V gave up 1 base and J gave up 2 bases, with 12 bases separating them. The CDR3 loop spans 15 amino acids. The CDR3 is CASSYLRGVAYEQYL. Here the CDR3 DNA reads TGTGCCAGCAGTTACTTGAGGGGAGTCGCCTACGAGCAGTACCTC.

Note on this clonotype: A much larger clone sits a single nucleotide away, making a read error possible. The chain's CDR3 is CSARERNRDNLPLHF. As DNA, the CDR3 is TGCAGTGCTAGAGAACGGAACAGGGACAATTTACCCCTCCACTTT. This rearrangement joins TRBV20-1 to TRBJ1-6, with D maybe TRBD1 (6 bases). The V gene's germline CDR1 is DFQATT and CDR2 SNEGSKA (reference sequence). The length of the CDR3 is 15 residues.

This clonotype was observed a handful of times. A junction end diverges from the germline sequence, so it may reflect a read error. The chain combines TRBV7-2 with TRBJ2-5, with 8 positions matching TRBD2. Germline V gene sequence: CDR1 SGHTA, CDR2 FQGNSA. The CDR3 is 17 residues long. This CDR3 reads CASSLRHGYGGAETQYF. The DNA for the CDR3 is TGTGCCAGCAGCTTACGGCATGGTTACGGGGGGGCAGAGACCCAGTATTTC.

On this clonotype: In this CDR3 the conserved last residue, phenylalanine or tryptophan, is missing, so a read error is likely. This rearrangement joins TRBV6-1 to TRBJ2-3, with TRBD2 as a possible D gene (6 bases). This CDR3 has 13 residues. Germline CDR1 reads MNHNS; CDR2 reads SASEGT. The CDR3 nucleotides read TGTGCCAACAGTGAATCGCCGCGGGATACTCAGTATCTT. It specifies CANSESPRDTQYL.

About this clonotype itself: An end of the junction differs from the germline gene, which may be a read error. The chain carries TRBV12-3 or TRBV12-4 and TRBJ1-1; 7 bases are a match to TRBD1. CDR3 size: 13 residues. The CDR3, as DNA: TGTGCCAGCAACTGGGGACAGAGCACTGAAGCTCTCTTT. This gives the protein CASNWGQSTEALF.

This clonotype was observed a single time. This may stem from a read error, because a much larger clone lies one nucleotide away. V is TRBV20-1 and J is TRBJ2-3, with 12 bases fitting TRBD2. Per germline, CDR1 DFQATT and CDR2 SNEGSKA (reference sequence). The CDR3 runs 15 residues. CDR3 nucleotides: TGCAGTGCTTATGCTAGCGGGGGGGCTTCAGATACGCAGTGTTTT. This gives the protein CSAYASGGASDTQCF.

To note about this clonotype: Since a much larger clone is just one base distant, this may be a read error. The chain joins TRBV6-2 or TRBV6-3 to TRBJ2-1, with unresolved D. Trimming left V 5 bases short and J 8 bases short, with 22 bases between. In germline, CDR1 is MNHEY, CDR2 SVGEGT. The CDR3 loop spans 16 amino acids. DNA of the CDR3: TGTGCCAGCAGTGGTCGACATGCCGTAAATGTATATGAGCAGTTCTTC. Its translation: CASSGRHAVNVYEQFF.

The V call is TRBV12-3 or TRBV12-4, the J call TRBJ2-1; D gene ambiguous. The CDR3 spans 13 residues. Trimming shortened V by 3 bases and J by 4 bases, and 7 bases separated the two germline ends. The CDR3: CASSFMVYNEQFF. CDR3 DNA: TGTGCCAGCAGTTTTATGGTGTACAATGAGCAGTTCTTC.

The chain joins TRBV4-2 to TRBJ1-5; D is unclear. CDR1 is LGHNA, CDR2 YNFKEQ, per germline. V lost 3 bases, J lost 2 bases, and 11 bases lay in between. This CDR3 spans 15 amino acids. Here the CDR3 DNA reads TGTGCCAGCAGCCAGAATAAAGGAGGCAATCAGCCCCAGCATTTT. This translates into CASSQNKGGNQPQHF.

In regard to this clonotype: The final CDR3 position lacks the conserved phenylalanine or tryptophan, pointing to a likely read error. The DNA is left out, because the CDR3 cannot be placed on it with certainty; the CDR3 is given as TCRdb lists it. The V and J genes are TRBV6-2 or TRBV6-3 and TRBJ1-6; the table's D call of TRBD1 was not tested on the DNA. Looked up from germline, CDR1 is MNHEY and CDR2 is SVGEGT. The CDR3 comprises 15 residues, both ends counted. The chain's CDR3 is CASSKEQGATSPLLL.

About this clonotype itself: One junction end disagrees with the germline gene, perhaps due to a read error. DNA of the CDR3: TGTGCCAGCAGCTTAGTATTGGCTACGCACACCGGGGAGCTATTTTTT. Translation: CASSLVLATHTGELFF. The rearrangement joins TRBV11-2 to TRBJ2-2, with a tentative D call TRBD2 (5 bases). CDR3 length: 16 residues. CDR1 is SGHAT, CDR2 FQNNGV, per germline.

This clonotype was observed many times. The chain is built from TRBV6-5 and TRBJ2-2; D is perhaps TRBD1 (6 bases). This CDR3 is built from 16 residues. Trimming removed 6 bases from V and 7 bases from J, with 21 bases in between. Looked up from germline, CDR1 is MNHEY and CDR2 is SVGAGI. CDR3 DNA: TGTGCCAGCAGGCGGACCACAGGGCCTGGGGGCGGGGAGCTGTTTTTT. Its translation: CASRRTTGPGGGELFF.